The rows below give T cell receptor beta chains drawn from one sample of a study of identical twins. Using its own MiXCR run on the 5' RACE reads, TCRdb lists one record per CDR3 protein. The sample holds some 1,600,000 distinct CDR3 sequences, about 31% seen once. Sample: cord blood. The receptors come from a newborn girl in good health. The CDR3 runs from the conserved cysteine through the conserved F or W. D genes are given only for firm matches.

CDR3 protein: CATSELRTGRTEAFF
V gene: TRBV15
D gene: TRBD1

CDR3 protein: CSAFFLIYEQYF
V gene: TRBV20-1
D gene: .

CDR3 protein: CASSAYRDRGEYGNGYTF
V gene: TRBV7-9
D gene: .

CDR3 protein: CASSFRDPSTDTQYF
V gene: TRBV5-1
D gene: .

CDR3 protein: CASRYNTDTQYF
V gene: TRBV6-2/TRBV6-3
D gene: .

CDR3 protein: CASSLRGTRDNNEQFF
V gene: TRBV5-1
D gene: TRBD2

CDR3 protein: CASSVVSSNEQFF
V gene: TRBV9
D gene: .

CDR3 protein: CAISEPGQGNYGYTF
V gene: TRBV10-3
D gene: TRBD1

CDR3 protein: CASSQVAVLNQPQHF
V gene: TRBV4-1
D gene: .

CDR3 protein: CASSQDPMRGYTF
V gene: TRBV4-1
D gene: .

CDR3 protein: CASKGGAEFSYEQYF
V gene: TRBV2
D gene: .

CDR3 protein: CSVVGQMNTGELFF
V gene: TRBV29-1
D gene: .

CDR3 protein: CASSSPNEQYF
V gene: TRBV28
D gene: .

CDR3 protein: CASSSVPYRTDTQYF
V gene: TRBV12-3/TRBV12-4
D gene: .

CDR3 protein: CSVASSYGCTF
V gene: TRBV29-1
D gene: .